This T cell receptor beta chain derives from a study of blood T cell repertoires in COVID-19. Overall study context: T cells, B-cell-depleted T cells, or PBMCs supplied cDNA or gDNA.

Data came from immunoSEQ multiplex PCR; TCRdb stores just in-frame clones and leaves some out. The sample records about 480,000 clones, roughly 90% being singletons. Germline lookup yields CDR1 SGHRS and CDR2 YFSETQ. CDR3 length: 14 amino acids. V lost 0 bases to trimming and J lost 7 bases; unmatched junction nucleotides: 3. Participant reports of clinical history set cohort assignment. The TCR originated in a woman aged 40 to 50 who had recovered from COVID-19. Sequencing was carried out using PBMCs or T cells enriched from blood (not recorded which). The chain uses TRBV5-1 and TRBJ1-2; 10 positions agree with TRBD1. CDR3 nucleotides: TGCGCCAGCAGCTTGGGGGGACAGGGGCCTGGCTACACCTTC. Translated: CASSLGGQGPGYTF. Full variable domain (rest looked up from reference TRBV5-1 and TRBJ1-2): KAGVTQTPRYLIKTRGQQVTLSCSPISGHRSVSWYQQTPGQGLQFLFEYFSETQRNKGNFPGRFSGRQFSNSRSEMNVSTLELGDSALYLCASSLGGQGPGYTFGSGTRLTVV.